This record concerns one T cell receptor (beta chain) sequence. These data belong to a study of blood T cell repertoires in COVID-19. Study information: Acute and convalescent COVID-19 specimens originated in the United States, Italy and Spain.

The CDR3 is 14 amino acids. Germline CDR1 LGHNA, CDR2 YSLEER. V lost 1 base, J lost 2 bases, and 8 bases lay in between. Living in 25 or so US areas, the participants were between about 18 and 100 years of age. Using immunoSEQ multiplex PCR, the repertoire was profiled, and TCRdb retains in-frame clones only, with some absent. The sample lists some 340,000 clones, roughly nine tenths occurring once. The specimen sequenced was PBMCs or T cells enriched from blood (not recorded which). This sequence was found in a woman in her twenties or thirties who had been exposed to COVID-19. The chain carries TRBV4-3 and TRBJ1-2; D unresolved. Here the CDR3 DNA reads TGCGCCAGCAGCCAAGGAATGGCAAACTATGGCTACACCTTC. This gives the protein CASSQGMANYGYTF.